This record concerns one T cell receptor beta chain sequence. No antigen is known for it. A read error may account for a junction end that differs from germline. This entry is derived from a study of cytomegalovirus exposure and HLA in healthy donors. PCR primers comprised 60 Vbeta and 13 Jbeta primers. As handled by the study authors: Tens of millions of unique TCR beta chains, roughly 11 million of them shared, were counted by a later analysis. Measured with immunoSEQ multiplex PCR; TCRdb has only the in-frame clones, and not every one. V and J calls and clone size follow that table, whereas D and trimming were derived from the DNA. The table has 160,000 or so clones, just over 70% seen once; the top ten hold about 4.5%. The CDR3 contains 13 residues. Germline V gene lookup returns CDR1 SGHRS and CDR2 YFSETQ. Study results and limitations: One variant, a missense change in DCLRE1C, was linked in a later analysis to TCR beta V- and J-gene trimming. When a later analysis compared HLA-associated TCR beta chains with equally common others, the HLA-associated chains turned out to be more clonally expanded and to have lower generation probabilities.

The V and J genes are TRBV5-1 and TRBJ2-1, with D tentatively TRBD1 (6 bases). This receptor was identified in a man between 18 and 29 years old in good health and CMV-seropositive. The sequenced material came from PBMCs. CDR3 protein: CASSLDWGQGFVF. The CDR3 nucleotides are TGCGCCAGCAGCTTGGACTGGGGGCAGGGCTTTGTCTTC. Full variable domain (missing parts from reference TRBV5-1 and TRBJ2-1): KAGVTQTPRYLIKTRGQQVTLSCSPISGHRSVSWYQQTPGQGLQFLFEYFSETQRNKGNFPGRFSGRQFSNSRSEMNVSTLELGDSALYLCASSLDWGQGFVFGPGTRLTVL.